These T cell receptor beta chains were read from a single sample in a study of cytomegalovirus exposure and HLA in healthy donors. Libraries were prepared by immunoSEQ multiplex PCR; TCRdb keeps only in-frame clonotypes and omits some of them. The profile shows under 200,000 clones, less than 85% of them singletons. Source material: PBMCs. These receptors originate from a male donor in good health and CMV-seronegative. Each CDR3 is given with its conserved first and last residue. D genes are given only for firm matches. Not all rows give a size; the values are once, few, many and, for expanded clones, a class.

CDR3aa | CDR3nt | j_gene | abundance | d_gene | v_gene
CASSELAGGQETQYF | TGTGCCAGCAGTGAACTAGCGGGGGGGCAAGAGACCCAGTACTTC | TRBJ2-5 | . | TRBD2 | TRBV6-1
CASNRQGYETQYF | TGTGCCAGCAACCGACAGGGTTACGAGACCCAGTACTTC | TRBJ2-5 | . | TRBD1 | TRBV9
CSVEGVQGHEQYF | TGCAGCGTCGAAGGAGTACAGGGCCACGAGCAGTACTTC | TRBJ2-7 | . | . | TRBV29-1
CASYGLEPQETQYF | TGTGCCAGCTATGGTCTAGAACCCCAAGAGACCCAGTACTTC | TRBJ2-5 | . | . | TRBV2
CASSLVVAGGLGLGTQYF | TGTGCCAGCAGCTTAGTGGTAGCGGGAGGGCTCGGGCTTGGGACCCAGTACTTC | TRBJ2-5 | . | TRBD2 | TRBV7-6
CASSQGDRGYGYTF | TGCGCCAGCAGCCAAGGGGACAGGGGCTATGGCTACACCTTC | TRBJ1-2 | . | TRBD1 | TRBV4-1
CASSLTGGGNTIYF | TGTGCCAGCAGTTTGACAGGAGGCGGAAACACCATATATTTT | TRBJ1-3 | once | . | TRBV6-1
CASRRRGPNTEAFF | TGTGCCAGCAGGAGAAGAGGGCCGAACACTGAAGCTTTCTTT | TRBJ1-1 | . | . | TRBV2
CASSARQGLNTIYF | TGTGCCAGCAGCGCCAGACAGGGCCTTAACACCATATATTTT | TRBJ1-3 | . | TRBD1 | TRBV9
CASSFGDTHYGYTF | TGTGCCAGCAGTTTCGGGGACACCCACTATGGCTACACCTTC | TRBJ1-2 | once | . | TRBV28
CASSRDIRVAEQYF | TGTGCCAGCAGCCGGGACATCAGGGTCGCCGAGCAGTACTTC | TRBJ2-7 | . | . | TRBV28
CASSEAARDRGPEKLFF | TGTGCCAGCAGTGAAGCTGCCAGGGACAGGGGGCCCGAAAAACTGTTTTTT | TRBJ1-4 | . | TRBD1 | TRBV25-1
CASSPGRSGHGGFYNSPLHF | TGCGCCAGCAGCCCGGGTAGGTCAGGCCATGGGGGCTTTTATAATTCACCCCTCCACTTT | TRBJ1-6 | . | . | TRBV5-1
CASSLGQATQPQHF | TGTGCCAGCAGCTTGGGACAGGCGACACAGCCCCAGCATTTT | TRBJ1-5 | few | TRBD1 | TRBV7-9
CASRSWGVMETQYF | TGTGCCAGCAGATCTTGGGGAGTGATGGAGACCCAGTACTTC | TRBJ2-5 | once | . | TRBV13
CAWRGTSGMIGELFF | TGTGCCTGGAGGGGGACTAGCGGGATGATCGGGGAGCTGTTTTTT | TRBJ2-2 | . | TRBD2 | TRBV30
CASSSGLFNYEQYF | TGTGCCAGCAGTTCGGGACTATTCAACTACGAGCAGTACTTC | TRBJ2-7 | . | TRBD2 | TRBV28
CASNRPMTDTQYF | TGTGCCAGCAACAGACCGATGACAGATACGCAGTATTTT | TRBJ2-3 | . | . | TRBV28
CASSVGTSGKYNEQFF | TGCGCCAGCAGCGTAGGGACTAGCGGAAAGTACAATGAGCAGTTCTTC | TRBJ2-1 | . | TRBD2 | TRBV5-1
CAISDGGDQPQHF | TGTGCCATCAGTGACGGAGGGGATCAGCCCCAGCATTTT | TRBJ1-5 | . | . | TRBV10-3
CASSRGQQEAFF | TGTGCCAGCAGCCGAGGACAGCAGGAAGCTTTCTTT | TRBJ1-1 | . | . | TRBV7-9
CASGLTGGVNTEAFF | TGTGCTAGTGGCCTCACGGGGGGGGTGAACACTGAAGCTTTCTTT | TRBJ1-1 | . | . | TRBV12-5
CASSLDRGTEAFF | TGTGCCAGCTCACTAGACAGGGGCACTGAAGCTTTCTTT | TRBJ1-1 | . | TRBD1 | TRBV18
CAISESGQGGEKLFF | TGTGCCATCAGTGAGTCTGGCCAGGGTGGGGAAAAACTGTTTTTT | TRBJ1-4 | few | . | TRBV10-3
CASSLLDSEQYF | TGTGCCAGCAGCCTACTAGATAGCGAGCAGTACTTC | TRBJ2-7 | few | . | TRBV11-2
CASTLTGAYEQYF | TGTGCCAGCACACTTACAGGGGCCTACGAGCAGTACTTC | TRBJ2-7 | once | TRBD1 | TRBV11-2
CASSPRDTEAFF | TGTGCCAGCAGCCCTCGGGACACTGAAGCTTTCTTT | TRBJ1-1 | . | . | TRBV5-4
CASRRPGTSGRDTQYF | TGTGCCAGCAGGAGACCCGGGACTAGCGGGAGAGATACGCAGTATTTT | TRBJ2-3 | . | TRBD2 | TRBV28
CASSNRAGLVNEQFF | TGTGCCAGCAGTAACAGGGCCGGGTTAGTGAATGAGCAGTTCTTC | TRBJ2-1 | . | . | TRBV6-5
CASATVVAEAFF | TGTGCCAGTGCGACAGTCGTAGCTGAAGCTTTCTTT | TRBJ1-1 | . | . | TRBV19
CASSPSNYGYTF | TGTGCCAGCAGCCCTTCTAACTATGGCTACACCTTC | TRBJ1-2 | . | . | TRBV14
CASSFGQENQPQHF | TGTGCCAGCAGCTTCGGACAAGAAAATCAGCCCCAGCATTTT | TRBJ1-5 | . | . | TRBV7-9
CASSQDWRNTEAFF | TGTGCCAGCAGCCAAGACTGGAGGAACACTGAAGCTTTCTTT | TRBJ1-1 | . | . | TRBV14
CASSQITGGPDTQYF | TGTGCCAGCAGCCAGATCACAGGGGGTCCAGATACGCAGTATTTT | TRBJ2-3 | . | TRBD1 | TRBV14
CASAHPSGRGDTQYF | TGTGCCAGCGCCCATCCTAGCGGGAGGGGAGATACGCAGTATTTT | TRBJ2-3 | . | TRBD2 | TRBV5-6
CASSLSGAGANVLTF | TGTGCCAGCTCACTGTCGGGTGCTGGGGCCAACGTCCTGACTTTC | TRBJ2-6 | . | . | TRBV18
CAIRQLAGELFF | TGTGCCATCAGGCAACTAGCCGGGGAGCTGTTTTTT | TRBJ2-2 | . | . | TRBV10-3
CASSATGLVGKKLFF | TGTGCCAGCAGCGCGACGGGACTAGTTGGGAAAAAACTGTTTTTT | TRBJ1-4 | . | . | TRBV9
CASSLSGSGSVKNIQYF | TGTGCCAGCAGTTTATCCGGCAGCGGGAGTGTCAAAAACATTCAGTACTTC | TRBJ2-4 | . | TRBD2 | TRBV28
CAISESRGLETQYF | TGTGCCATCAGTGAGTCCAGGGGGTTGGAGACCCAGTACTTC | TRBJ2-5 | . | TRBD1 | TRBV10-3
CASSLGEAKNIQYF | TGTGCCAGCAGCTTAGGCGAGGCGAAAAACATTCAGTACTTC | TRBJ2-4 | few | . | TRBV5-6
CASSQEIAAVQDTQYF | TGTGCCAGCAGCCAAGAAATAGCAGCCGTCCAAGATACGCAGTATTTT | TRBJ2-3 | . | . | TRBV14
CASSMTGGANEKLFF | TGTGCCAGTAGTATGACAGGGGGAGCTAATGAAAAACTGTTTTTT | TRBJ1-4 | few | TRBD1 | TRBV19
CASSVIAGGTSTDTQYF | TGTGCCAGCAGCGTTATAGCGGGGGGGACTAGCACAGATACGCAGTATTTT | TRBJ2-3 | . | TRBD2 | TRBV9
CSSSLAGTGVRTEAFF | TGTTCCAGCAGCTTAGCAGGGACAGGAGTTAGAACTGAAGCTTTCTTT | TRBJ1-1 | once | TRBD1 | TRBV7-9
CASSQASYNEQFF | TGCGCCAGCAGCCAAGCTTCCTACAATGAGCAGTTCTTC | TRBJ2-1 | . | . | TRBV4-3
CASSLNTVRDTQYF | TGTGCCAGCAGTCTCAACACGGTGAGGGATACGCAGTATTTT | TRBJ2-3 | . | . | TRBV27
CASSSLRDRAGTGELFF | TGTGCCAGCAGCTCCTTACGGGACAGGGCTGGTACCGGGGAGCTGTTTTTT | TRBJ2-2 | once | TRBD1 | TRBV7-9
CASTNRQTGHGYTF | TGTGCCAGCACGAACCGGCAAACAGGGCATGGCTACACCTTC | TRBJ1-2 | . | . | TRBV28
CASSDLGRGEKLFF | TGTGCCAGCAGTGATCTGGGGCGCGGTGAAAAACTGTTTTTT | TRBJ1-4 | . | . | TRBV6-1
CASSSRDRGSNYGYTF | TGTGCCAGCAGTTCCCGGGACAGGGGGTCTAACTATGGCTACACCTTC | TRBJ1-2 | . | TRBD1 | TRBV27
CASGLSLTGISEAFF | TGTGCTAGTGGTTTGTCATTGACAGGGATCTCTGAAGCTTTCTTT | TRBJ1-1 | . | TRBD1 | TRBV12-5
CASSLELDRGLYEQYF | TGTGCCAGCAGTTTGGAACTGGACAGGGGACTCTACGAGCAGTACTTC | TRBJ2-7 | . | TRBD1 | TRBV27